This paragraph reports one TCR beta chain. This sample stems from a study of blood T cells in healthy people across ages. Primers used in a second PCR of about 6 to 11 cycles were a sample-barcoded 5' primer and a J-beta primer mix. Every sample returned 2.5 million or more CDR3-containing paired-end reads. MiXCR, run by TCRdb on the 5' RACE reads, gives a single entry per CDR3 protein. The sample holds about a million distinct CDR3 sequences; roughly half are singletons and the top ten take over 20%. The V end lost 5 bases, the J end lost 7 bases, and 12 bases lay between the germline ends. The germline V gene encodes CDR1 MNHNY and CDR2 SVGAGI (reference sequence). The CDR3 totals 14 residues.

What was sequenced was blood. This receptor was identified in a woman aged 55-75 years in good health. This chain connects TRBV6-6 to TRBJ1-6; weak D call: TRBD1 (6 bases). For the CDR3, the DNA is TGTGCCAGCAGTACTTCCGGACAGAATTCACCCCTCCACTTT. It is translated as CASSTSGQNSPLHF.